Listed here are 17 T cell receptor beta chains from one sample, sequenced in a study of human T cells and chemical hapten exposure. TCRdb passed the RACE reads through MiXCR, listing each CDR3 protein once. The repertoire consists of about 34,000 distinct CDR3 sequences, with roughly 5% occurring once and the leading ten covering around 13%. The time point: healthy volunteer bleed at 6 weeks. The authors extracted total RNA from unfractionated whole blood. Specimen: whole blood. The receptors here all came from a human donor in good health. Some clones in this sample may be carry-over from other donors' samples.

This clonotype was found many times. Germline and junction disagree at one end, which may indicate a read error. V is TRBV20-1 and J is TRBJ1-6, with TRBD1 matching 7 bases. CDR1 is DFQATT and CDR2 is SNEGSKA in the germline V gene (reference sequence). The CDR3 totals 15 residues. CDR3 in amino acids: CSARGQDVWNSPLHF. The DNA of the CDR3 is TGCAGTGCGAGAGGACAGGACGTATGGAATTCACCCCTCCACTTT.

This clonotype has ten or more counts. The J gene is TRBJ2-3, the V gene TRBV20-1; D is perhaps TRBD2 (5 bases). The CDR3 extends over 15 amino acids. With 3 bases removed from V and 0 bases from J, the gap between germline ends came to 13 bases. Germline V lookup: CDR1 DFQATT, CDR2 SNEGSKA (reference sequence). CDR3 residues: CSASPPGISTDTQYF. As DNA, the CDR3 is TGCAGTGCTAGCCCCCCGGGGATTAGCACAGATACGCAGTATTTT.

This clonotype was counted only a few times. V and J are TRBV18 and TRBJ2-2, with 8 bases matching TRBD1. In germline, CDR1 is KGHSH, CDR2 LQKENI. Trimming cost V 8 bases and J 4 bases; bases outside gene matches: 9. This CDR3 comprises 15 residues. CDR3 sequence: CASAGTTGGTGELFF. CDR3 DNA sequence: TGTGCCAGCGCTGGGACCACAGGGGGCACCGGGGAGCTGTTTTTT.

This clonotype was detected ten times or more. The CDR3 protein is CASSPTGRGNTIYF. The DNA of the CDR3 is TGTGCCAGCAGCCCCACAGGGAGAGGAAACACCATATATTTT. This sequence joins TRBV6-5 and TRBJ1-3; a weak D match, TRBD1 (6 bases). Germline V gene lookup returns CDR1 MNHEY and CDR2 SVGAGI. V was pared by 6 bases and J by 4 bases, with 13 bases between. There are 14 residues in the CDR3.

A few counts support this clonotype. The chain combines TRBV28 with TRBJ1-2, with D perhaps TRBD1 (6 bases). The V gene's germline CDR1 is MDHEN and CDR2 SYDVKM. The V and J ends lost 6 bases and 3 bases respectively, with 11 bases between them. The CDR3 spans 13 residues. CDR3: CASSQPGDYGYTF. CDR3 nucleotide sequence: TGTGCCAGCAGCCAACCAGGGGACTATGGCTACACCTTC.

This clonotype has more than one count but fewer than ten. The genes are TRBV4-1 and TRBJ2-3, with 12 bases fitting TRBD2. With 5 bases clipped from V and 4 bases from J, the junction kept 10 bases outside the gene matches. Germline CDR1 reads MGHRA; CDR2 reads YSYEKL. The length of the CDR3 is 17 residues. This CDR3 reads CASSETSGGTWADTQYF. In DNA, the CDR3 is TGCGCCAGCAGCGAGACTAGCGGGGGTACCTGGGCAGATACGCAGTATTTT.

This clonotype has ten or more counts. V is TRBV10-3 and J is TRBJ2-3; D possibly corresponds to TRBD2 (6 bases). Looked up from germline, CDR1 is ENHRY and CDR2 is SYGVKD. This CDR3 is 12 amino acids long. V was trimmed by 11 bases and J by 2 bases, leaving 11 bases between them. CDR3 DNA sequence: TGTGCCGCGGGACCAAACACAGATACGCAGTATTTT. Translated: CAAGPNTDTQYF.

This clonotype was detected many times. The CDR3 DNA sequence: TGCAGCGTTCAAAGGGACAGAAATGAAAAACTGTTTTTT. Protein product: CSVQRDRNEKLFF. The V gene is TRBV29-1, the J gene TRBJ1-4, with 7 bases lining up with TRBD1. The V gene end was trimmed by 5 bases and the J gene end by 5 bases; junction bases not matched to a gene: 5. Per the germline V gene, CDR1 is SQVTM and CDR2 is ANQGSEA. The CDR3 covers 13 residues.

This clonotype has ten or more counts. V and J are TRBV6-5 and TRBJ1-2; 9 nucleotides line up with TRBD1. The CDR3 spans 16 residues. Losses at the gene ends were 10 bases for V and 2 bases for J; bases not matched to a gene: 14. The germline V gene has CDR1 MNHEY and CDR2 SVGAGI. CDR3 residues: CATTPGQGYLNYGYTF. CDR3 sequence (DNA): TGTGCCACAACTCCGGGACAGGGCTATCTCAACTATGGCTACACCTTC.

This clonotype was seen at least ten times. The chain combines TRBV28 with TRBJ2-3; maybe TRBD2 (5 bases). Germline values: CDR1 MDHEN, CDR2 SYDVKM. The ends were cut back, 5 bases at V and 8 bases at J, with 20 bases in the middle. The CDR3 has 15 residues. CDR3: CASSSLAGPFSTQYF. The CDR3 DNA is TGTGCCAGCAGTAGCCTAGCTGGACCCTTTAGTACGCAGTATTTT.

The chain uses TRBV3-1 and TRBJ2-3, with TRBD2 matching over 11 bases. This CDR3 is built from 16 residues. J lost 6 bases, V lost 4 bases, and 9 bases had no gene match. From germline, CDR1 is LGHDT and CDR2 YNNKEL (reference sequence). The CDR3, as DNA: TGTGCCAGCAGCCCCGTAGCGGGGGGGCCGCGGGATACGCAGTATTTT. Translating gives CASSPVAGGPRDTQYF.

The chain joins TRBV27 to TRBJ1-6; maybe TRBD1 (6 bases). In germline, CDR1 is MNHEY, CDR2 SMNVEV (reference sequence). V gave up 1 base and J gave up 6 bases, with 13 bases separating them. This CDR3 has 16 amino acids. This CDR3 is CASSLLTGLPNSPLHF. The DNA of the CDR3 is TGTGCCAGCAGTTTATTGACAGGACTCCCTAATTCACCCCTCCACTTT.

In this sample, this clonotype turned up many times. The V gene is TRBV29-1, the J gene TRBJ2-1, with TRBD2 identical over 10 bases. Trimming cost V 3 bases and J 3 bases; bases outside gene matches: 8. Germline CDR1 reads SQVTM; CDR2 reads ANQGSEA. The CDR3 consists of 16 residues. CDR3 nucleotides: TGCAGCGTTGATAGGGTACTAGCGGGGCTCTACAATGAGCAGTTCTTC. It is translated as CSVDRVLAGLYNEQFF.

This clonotype was counted at least ten times. The rearrangement links TRBV20-1 to TRBJ2-3; 14 positions match TRBD2. V lost 6 bases to trimming and J lost 2 bases; unmatched junction nucleotides: 4. The CDR3 totals 15 residues. Per germline, CDR1 DFQATT and CDR2 SNEGSKA (reference sequence). DNA for the CDR3: TGCAGTGCGGTGACTAGCGGGAGGGCCACAGATACGCAGTATTTT. This sequence encodes CSAVTSGRATDTQYF.

Notes on this clonotype: This could be a read error, since a much larger clone is one nucleotide away. This rearrangement joins TRBV20-1 to TRBJ2-7, with D perhaps being TRBD1 or TRBD2 (6 bases each). The CDR3 loop spans 13 amino acids. V lost 1 base and J lost 7, with 14 bases in between. CDR1 DFQATT and CDR2 SNEGSKA come from the germline V gene (reference sequence). The CDR3 DNA is TGCAGTGCTAGAGTTATTGGGGGGCGAGAGCAGTACTTC. Translated: CSARVIGGREQYF.

This clonotype was recorded a few times. The chain is built from TRBV7-9 and TRBJ1-2; D gene unclear. V was trimmed by 1 base and J by 8 bases, leaving 14 bases between them. The V gene's germline CDR1 is SEHNR and CDR2 FQNEAQ (reference sequence). This CDR3 contains 14 residues. The CDR3: CASSLVRATRGYTF. CDR3 DNA: TGTGCCAGCAGCTTAGTTCGGGCAACTAGGGGCTACACCTTC. The full variable domain, rest sourced from reference TRBV7-9 and TRBJ1-2, is DTGVSQNPRHKITKRGQNVTFRCDPISEHNRLYWYRQTLGQGPEFLTYFQNEAQLEKSRLLSDRFSAERPKGSFSTLEIQRTEQGDSAMYLCASSLVRATRGYTFGSGTRLTVV.

This clonotype has a handful of counts. The junction differs from germline at one of its ends, possibly a read error. The chain employs TRBV5-4 and TRBJ2-1; 7 nucleotides line up with TRBD1. This CDR3 is 13 amino acids long. The germline V gene encodes CDR1 SGHNT and CDR2 YYREEE (reference sequence). In DNA form, the CDR3 reads TGTTCCAGCAGCACGACAGGGTTCCATGAGCAGTTCTTC. It specifies CSSSTTGFHEQFF.